This TCR beta chain is drawn from a study of cytomegalovirus exposure and HLA in healthy donors. Study findings and constraints: Cytomegalovirus-associated status was assigned to around 160 TCR beta chains. Reported results showed that the classifier diagnosed cytomegalovirus status with high specificity and sensitivity. Three chains linked to CMV were shown in vitro to be specific for CMV antigens. Subsequent analysis revealed that first-cohort TCR clusters tended to co-occur in the 120 or so validation repertoires.

The CDR3 extends over 15 amino acids. Only in-frame clones appear in the TCRdb table, and some are missing; sequencing was by immunoSEQ multiplex PCR. The sample includes 60,000 or so clones, roughly 94% seen only once; the top ten take approximately 2.1%. To note about this clone: Its antigen is not identified.

The rearrangement links TRBV21-1 to TRBJ1-4. TRBV21-1 is shown as a pseudogene. The sample comprised PBMCs. The source of this sequence is a man younger than 35 in good health and CMV-seronegative. CDR3 amino acids: CASTYLRGANEKLFF. The CDR3 coding sequence is TGTGCCAGCACCTATCTCCGGGGGGCTAATGAAAAACTGTTTTTT.